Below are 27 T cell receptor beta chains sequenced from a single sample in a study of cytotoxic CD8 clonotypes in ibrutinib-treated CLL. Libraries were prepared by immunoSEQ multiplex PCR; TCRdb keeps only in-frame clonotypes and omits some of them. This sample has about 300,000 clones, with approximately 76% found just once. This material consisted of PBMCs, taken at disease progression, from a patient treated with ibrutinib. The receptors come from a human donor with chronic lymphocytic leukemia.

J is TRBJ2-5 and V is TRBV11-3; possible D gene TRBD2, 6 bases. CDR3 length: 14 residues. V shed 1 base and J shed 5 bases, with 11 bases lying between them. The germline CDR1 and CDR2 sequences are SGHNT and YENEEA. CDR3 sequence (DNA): TGTGCCAGCAGCTTAGCGGGAGAGAGGGAGACCCAGTACTTC. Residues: CASSLAGERETQYF.

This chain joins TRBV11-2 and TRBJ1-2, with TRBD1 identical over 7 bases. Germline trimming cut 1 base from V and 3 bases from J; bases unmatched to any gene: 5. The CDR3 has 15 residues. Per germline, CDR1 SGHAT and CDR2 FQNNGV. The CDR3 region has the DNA TGTGCCAGCAGCTTAGGGACAGGCCGCTACTATGGCTACACCTTC. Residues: CASSLGTGRYYGYTF.

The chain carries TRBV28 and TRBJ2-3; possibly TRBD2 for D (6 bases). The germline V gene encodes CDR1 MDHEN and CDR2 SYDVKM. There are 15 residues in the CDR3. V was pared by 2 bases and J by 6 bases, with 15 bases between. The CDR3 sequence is CASSLVSSVADTQYF. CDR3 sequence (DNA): TGTGCCAGCAGTTTAGTTTCTAGCGTAGCCGATACGCAGTATTTT.

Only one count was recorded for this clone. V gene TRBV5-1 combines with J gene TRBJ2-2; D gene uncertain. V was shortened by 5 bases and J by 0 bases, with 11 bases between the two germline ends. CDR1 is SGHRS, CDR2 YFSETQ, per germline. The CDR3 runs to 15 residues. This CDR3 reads CASSDTLPNTGELFF. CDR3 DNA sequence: TGCGCCAGCAGTGACACCCTCCCGAACACCGGGGAGCTGTTTTTT.

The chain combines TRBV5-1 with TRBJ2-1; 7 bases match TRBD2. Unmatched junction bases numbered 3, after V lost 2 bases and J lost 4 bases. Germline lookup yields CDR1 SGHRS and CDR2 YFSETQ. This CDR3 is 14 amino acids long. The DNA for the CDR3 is TGCGCCAGCAGCTTTTCTAGCGGTTACAATGAGCAGTTCTTC. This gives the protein CASSFSSGYNEQFF.

In DNA form, the CDR3 reads TGCAGTGCCGCCCGGGGCGAGCAGTACTTC. This codes for CSAARGEQYF. The gene calls are TRBV20-1 and TRBJ2-7, with a possible D match to TRBD2 (5 bases). This CDR3 has 10 amino acids. CDR1 is DFQATT and CDR2 is SNEGSKA in the germline V gene (reference sequence). The V gene lost 6 bases and the J gene lost 6 bases, with 9 bases spanning the gap.

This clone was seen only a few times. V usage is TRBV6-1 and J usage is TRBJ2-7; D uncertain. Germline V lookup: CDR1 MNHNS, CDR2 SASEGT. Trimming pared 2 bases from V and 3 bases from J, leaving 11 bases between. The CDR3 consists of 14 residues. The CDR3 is CASSEQHRHYEQYF. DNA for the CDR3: TGTGCCAGCAGTGAACAGCACCGACACTACGAGCAGTACTTC.

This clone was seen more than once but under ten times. CDR3 DNA: TGTGCCAGCAGCTTAGCGCGGACTTTCTCTAACTATGGCTACACCTTC. Protein: CASSLARTFSNYGYTF. The gene calls are TRBV7-7 and TRBJ1-2; D is uncertain. CDR1 and CDR2 from the germline V gene are SSHAT and FNYEAQ (reference sequence). This CDR3 region has 16 residues. The V end lost 0 bases, the J end lost 0 bases, and 11 bases lay between the germline ends. Filled out from reference TRBV7-7 and TRBJ1-2, the complete variable domain reads GAGVSQSPRYKVTKRGQDVTLRCDPISSHATLYWYQQALGQGPEFLTYFNYEAQPDKSGLPSDRFSAERPEGSISTLTIQRTEQRDSAMYRCASSLARTFSNYGYTFGSGTRLTVV.

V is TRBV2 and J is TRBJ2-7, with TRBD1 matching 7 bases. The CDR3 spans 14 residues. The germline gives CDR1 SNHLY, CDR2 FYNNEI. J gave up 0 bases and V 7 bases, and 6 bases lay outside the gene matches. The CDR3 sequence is CASKTGDLSYEQYF. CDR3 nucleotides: TGTGCCAGCAAAACAGGGGATCTCTCCTACGAGCAGTACTTC.

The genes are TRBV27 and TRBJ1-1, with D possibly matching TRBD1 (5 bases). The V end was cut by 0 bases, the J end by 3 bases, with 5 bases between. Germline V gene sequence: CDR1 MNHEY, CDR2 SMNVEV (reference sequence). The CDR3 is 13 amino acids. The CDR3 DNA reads TGTGCCAGCAGTTTATCCAGGGACACTGAAGCTTTCTTT. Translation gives CASSLSRDTEAFF.

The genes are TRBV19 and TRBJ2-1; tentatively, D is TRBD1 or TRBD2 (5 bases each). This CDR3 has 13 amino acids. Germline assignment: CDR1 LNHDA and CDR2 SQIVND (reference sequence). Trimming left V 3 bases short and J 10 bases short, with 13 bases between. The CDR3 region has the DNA TGTGCCAGTAGTATTATCGGGGCGAGGGAGCAGTTCTTC. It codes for CASSIIGAREQFF.

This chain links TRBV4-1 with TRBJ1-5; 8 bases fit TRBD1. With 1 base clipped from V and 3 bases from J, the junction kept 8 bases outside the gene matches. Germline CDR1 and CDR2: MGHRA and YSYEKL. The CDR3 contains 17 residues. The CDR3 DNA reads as TGCGCCAGCAGCCAAGTTCAGGGGGCGATTGTCAATCAGCCCCAGCATTTT. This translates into CASSQVQGAIVNQPQHF.

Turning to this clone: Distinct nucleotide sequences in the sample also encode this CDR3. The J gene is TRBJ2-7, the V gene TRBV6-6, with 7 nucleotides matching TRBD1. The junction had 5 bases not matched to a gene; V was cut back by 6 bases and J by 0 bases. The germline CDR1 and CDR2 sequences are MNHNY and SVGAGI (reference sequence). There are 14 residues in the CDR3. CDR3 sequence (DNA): TGTGCCAGCAGGACCGCAGGGGGCTCCTACGAGCAGTACTTC. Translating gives CASRTAGGSYEQYF.

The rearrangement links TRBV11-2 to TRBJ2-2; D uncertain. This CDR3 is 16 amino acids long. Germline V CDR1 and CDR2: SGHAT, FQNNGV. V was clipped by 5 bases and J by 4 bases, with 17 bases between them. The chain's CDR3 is CASSPLSEFGTGELFF. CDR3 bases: TGTGCCAGCAGCCCCCTGTCGGAGTTTGGCACCGGGGAGCTGTTTTTT.

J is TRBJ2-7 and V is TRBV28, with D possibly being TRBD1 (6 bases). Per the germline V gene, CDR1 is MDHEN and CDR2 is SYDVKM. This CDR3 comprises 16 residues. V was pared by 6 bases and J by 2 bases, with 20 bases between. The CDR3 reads CASSSPGTHNTYEQYF. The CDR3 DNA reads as TGTGCCAGCAGCTCCCCAGGGACACATAATACCTACGAGCAGTACTTC.

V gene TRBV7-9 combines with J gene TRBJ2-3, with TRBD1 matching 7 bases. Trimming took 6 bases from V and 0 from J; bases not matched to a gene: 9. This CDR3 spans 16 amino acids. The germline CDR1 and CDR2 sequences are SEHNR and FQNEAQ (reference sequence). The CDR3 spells CASRTSQDRSTDTQYF. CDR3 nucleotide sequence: TGTGCCAGCAGGACCAGTCAGGACAGGAGCACAGATACGCAGTATTTT.

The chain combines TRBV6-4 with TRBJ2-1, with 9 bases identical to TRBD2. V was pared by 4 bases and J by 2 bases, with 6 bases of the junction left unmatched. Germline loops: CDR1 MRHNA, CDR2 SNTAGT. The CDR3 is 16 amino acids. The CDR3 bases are TGTGCCAGCAGTGCCGTAGCGGGGGTTACCTACAATGAGCAGTTCTTC. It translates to CASSAVAGVTYNEQFF.

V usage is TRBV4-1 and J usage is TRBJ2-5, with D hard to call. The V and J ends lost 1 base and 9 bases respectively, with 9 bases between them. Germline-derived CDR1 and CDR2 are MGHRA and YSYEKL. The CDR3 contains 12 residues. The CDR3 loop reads CASSQGPWAQYF. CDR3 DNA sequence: TGCGCCAGCAGCCAAGGGCCGTGGGCCCAGTACTTC.

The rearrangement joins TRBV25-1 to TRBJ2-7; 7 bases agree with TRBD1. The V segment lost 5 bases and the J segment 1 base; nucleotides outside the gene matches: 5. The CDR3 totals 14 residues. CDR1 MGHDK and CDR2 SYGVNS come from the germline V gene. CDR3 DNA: TGTGCCAGCAGTAGACCAGGGGGATCCTACGAGCAGTACTTC. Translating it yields CASSRPGGSYEQYF.

CDR3 in amino acids: CASSYYAHRGRETQYF. CDR3 coding DNA: TGTGCCAGCAGTTACTATGCCCACAGGGGAAGGGAGACCCAGTACTTC. The gene calls are TRBV6-5 and TRBJ2-5; 7 bases align to TRBD1. This CDR3 has 16 amino acids. Germline V gives CDR1 MNHEY, CDR2 SVGAGI. The V segment lost 1 base and the J segment 5 bases; nucleotides outside the gene matches: 10.

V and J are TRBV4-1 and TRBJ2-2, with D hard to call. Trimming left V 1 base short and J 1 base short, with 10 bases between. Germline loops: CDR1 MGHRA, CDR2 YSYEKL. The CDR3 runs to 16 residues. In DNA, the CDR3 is TGCGCCAGCAGCCAAGGGCTAAGAGGGAACACCGGGGAGCTGTTTTTT. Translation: CASSQGLRGNTGELFF.

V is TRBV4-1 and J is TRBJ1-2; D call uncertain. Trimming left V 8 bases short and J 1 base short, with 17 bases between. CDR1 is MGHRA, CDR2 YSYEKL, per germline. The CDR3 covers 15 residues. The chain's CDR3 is CASGAQRRLNYGYTF. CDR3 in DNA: TGCGCCAGCGGAGCCCAGAGACGGCTTAACTATGGCTACACCTTC.

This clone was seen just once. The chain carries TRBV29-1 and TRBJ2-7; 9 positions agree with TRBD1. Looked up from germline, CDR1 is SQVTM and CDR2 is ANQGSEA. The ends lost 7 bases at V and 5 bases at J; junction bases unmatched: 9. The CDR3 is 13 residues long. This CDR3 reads CSARDRVRDEQYF. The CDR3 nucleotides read TGCAGCGCCCGGGACAGGGTGCGGGACGAGCAGTACTTC.

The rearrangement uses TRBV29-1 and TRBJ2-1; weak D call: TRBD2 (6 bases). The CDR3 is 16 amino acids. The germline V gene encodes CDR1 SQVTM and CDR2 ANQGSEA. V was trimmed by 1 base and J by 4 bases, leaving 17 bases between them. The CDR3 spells CSVEGVLPGGYNEQFF. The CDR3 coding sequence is TGCAGCGTTGAAGGGGTTCTACCTGGGGGGTACAATGAGCAGTTCTTC.

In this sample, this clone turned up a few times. The DNA of the CDR3 is TGTGCCATCGGTCAGGGAGACGAGCAGTACTTC. Its protein is CAIGQGDEQYF. The rearrangement uses TRBV10-3 and TRBJ2-7, with D tentatively TRBD1 or TRBD2 (5 bases each). CDR1 and CDR2 (germline): ENHRY, SYGVKD. This CDR3 contains 11 residues. Trimming stripped 8 bases from V and 5 bases from J, with 10 bases between.

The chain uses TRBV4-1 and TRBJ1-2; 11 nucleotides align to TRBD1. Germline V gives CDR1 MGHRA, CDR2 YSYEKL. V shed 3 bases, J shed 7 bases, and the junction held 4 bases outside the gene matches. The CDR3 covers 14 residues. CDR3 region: CASSHPGTGGGYTF. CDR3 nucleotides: TGCGCCAGCAGCCATCCCGGGACAGGGGGTGGCTACACCTTC.

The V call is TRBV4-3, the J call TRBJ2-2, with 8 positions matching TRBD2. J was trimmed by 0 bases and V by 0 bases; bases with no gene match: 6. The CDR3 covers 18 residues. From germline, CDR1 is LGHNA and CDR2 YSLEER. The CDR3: CASSQDGLAGTNTGELFF. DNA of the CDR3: TGCGCCAGCAGCCAAGATGGTCTAGCGGGTACGAACACCGGGGAGCTGTTTTTT.